One sample yielded the 29 T cell receptor beta chains listed below, sequenced in a study of blood T cells in healthy people across ages. A second roughly 7 to 12 cycle PCR used barcoded and J-beta primers. MiXCR, applied by TCRdb to the 5' RACE reads, yields one record per CDR3 protein. The table lists 1.5 million to 2 million distinct CDR3 sequences, 40% to 55% of them singletons. Sequenced input: blood. Source of these receptors: a woman aged 40 to 50 in good health.

As to this clonotype: Mismatch with germline at one junction end may stem from a read error. This chain links TRBV27 with TRBJ2-3; D remains unclear. CDR1 and CDR2 (germline): MNHEY, SMNVEV (reference sequence). The CDR3 consists of 15 residues. CDR3 residues: CASSLSRLFADTRYF. The DNA for the CDR3 is TGTGCCAGCAGTTTATCGCGCCTGTTCGCAGATACGCGGTATTTT.

This clonotype has a handful of counts. The chain links TRBV9 to TRBJ2-1; TRBD2 matches at 9 bases. Germline-derived CDR1 and CDR2 are SGDLS and YYNGEE. This CDR3 has 15 amino acids. Unmatched junction bases numbered 0, after V lost 1 base and J lost 1 base. CDR3 in DNA: TGTGCCAGCAGCGTAACTAGCGGGTCCTACAATGAGCAGTTCTTC. It codes for CASSVTSGSYNEQFF.

This clonotype was counted only a few times. This chain joins TRBV7-2 and TRBJ2-7; 8 bases line up with TRBD1. The germline V gene has CDR1 SGHTA and CDR2 FQGNSA. The V segment lost 4 bases and the J segment 7 bases; nucleotides outside the gene matches: 12. There are 15 residues in the CDR3. CDR3 residues: CASSSSMQGAREQYF. In DNA form, the CDR3 reads TGTGCCAGCAGCTCTTCTATGCAGGGGGCGCGTGAGCAGTACTTC.

The rearrangement uses TRBV12-3 or TRBV12-4 and TRBJ1-1; D is undetermined. CDR3 length equals 14 residues. Trimming stripped 6 bases from V and 1 base from J, with 12 bases between. CDR3 in amino acids: CASRIDTSNTEAFF. The CDR3 DNA sequence: TGTGCCAGCAGGATAGACACGTCGAACACTGAAGCTTTCTTT.

The V and J genes are TRBV9 and TRBJ1-1, with D uncertain. This CDR3 is 15 amino acids long. V lost 3 bases and J 0 bases, leaving 12 bases between the germline ends. In germline, CDR1 is SGDLS, CDR2 YYNGEE. The CDR3 DNA sequence: TGTGCCAGCAGCGCCCAACAGCAGGTGAACACTGAAGCTTTCTTT. Its protein is CASSAQQQVNTEAFF.

This rearrangement joins TRBV12-3 or TRBV12-4 to TRBJ1-2; D is unclear. The CDR3 covers 13 residues. The germline V and J ends were trimmed by 3 bases and 4 bases, with 9 bases remaining between them. The CDR3 bases are TGTGCCAGCAGTTTCTTGGCGGGCTATGGCTACACCTTC. This encodes CASSFLAGYGYTF.

Comments on this clonotype: A junction end diverges from the germline sequence, so it may reflect a read error. J is TRBJ2-4 and V is TRBV5-6, with 7 bases lining up with TRBD1. The CDR3 is 15 amino acids. Germline assignment: CDR1 SGHDT and CDR2 YYEEEE. The CDR3 spells CASSRQGITKNIRYF. In nucleotides, the CDR3 is TGTGCCAGCAGCCGACAGGGTATAACCAAAAACATTCGGTACTTC.

The chain joins TRBV5-8 to TRBJ2-5; a weak D match, TRBD1 (5 bases). Germline CDR1 and CDR2: SGHTS and YDEGEE. The CDR3 is made up of 14 amino acids. The V end lost 9 bases, the J end lost 1 base, and 16 bases lay between the germline ends. The CDR3 loop reads CATRVGPSQETQYF. For the CDR3, the DNA is TGTGCCACCAGGGTGGGGCCATCCCAAGAGACCCAGTACTTC.

The chain links TRBV7-2 to TRBJ2-5; D uncertain. The CDR3 sequence is 14 residues long. Germline V gives CDR1 SGHTA, CDR2 FQGNSA. Trimming cost V 5 bases and J 1 base, with 11 bases left between them. CDR3 DNA: TGTGCCAGCAGCCGGAACGAGGTCCAAGAGACCCAGTACTTC. Protein product: CASSRNEVQETQYF.

The chain has TRBV4-2 and TRBJ1-4, with 7 bases identical to TRBD1. The germline gives CDR1 LGHNA, CDR2 YNFKEQ. The CDR3 consists of 17 residues. With 3 bases clipped from V and 0 bases from J, the junction kept 7 bases outside the gene matches. The CDR3 DNA reads TGTGCCAGCAGCCACCAAGACAGGGCAGCAACTAATGAAAAACTGTTTTTT. As protein: CASSHQDRAATNEKLFF.

The CDR3 sequence is CASSPQALGGFGSPLHF. The CDR3 nucleotides are TGCGCCAGCAGCCCACAAGCCCTGGGCGGATTCGGATCACCCCTCCACTTT. The chain links TRBV4-3 to TRBJ1-6; D unresolved. Germline values: CDR1 LGHNA, CDR2 YSLEER. The V end was cut by 4 bases, the J end by 10 bases, with 23 bases between. This CDR3 has 17 residues.

The V call is TRBV29-1, the J call TRBJ2-1, with 10 bases that match TRBD1. Germline trimming cut 5 bases from V and 5 bases from J; bases unmatched to any gene: 3. This CDR3 comprises 13 residues. From germline, CDR1 is SQVTM and CDR2 ANQGSEA. The chain's CDR3 is CSVRTGGNNEQFF. As DNA, the CDR3 is TGCAGCGTTCGGACAGGGGGGAACAATGAGCAGTTCTTC.

This clonotype has only a few counts. The chain employs TRBV20-1 and TRBJ2-5, with a weak D call TRBD2 (5 bases). V was cut by 3 bases and J by 7 bases, with 12 bases left in between. Germline lookup yields CDR1 DFQATT and CDR2 SNEGSKA (reference sequence). CDR3 size: 12 residues. The CDR3 DNA is TGCAGTGCTAGGGGGAGTCTGGGGACCCAGTACTTC. This sequence encodes CSARGSLGTQYF.

The chain links TRBV7-2 to TRBJ2-7, with TRBD2 identical over 16 bases. The length of the CDR3 is 14 residues. V was clipped by 7 bases and J by 5 bases; unmatched bases: 2. CDR1 is SGHTA and CDR2 is FQGNSA in the germline V gene. CDR3 sequence reads: CASKGLAGGNEQYF. The CDR3 region has the DNA TGTGCCAGCAAGGGACTAGCGGGAGGGAACGAGCAGTACTTC.

The chain links TRBV11-2 to TRBJ2-3, with 7 bases matching TRBD1. In germline, CDR1 is SGHAT, CDR2 FQNNGV. The CDR3 totals 18 residues. The V segment lost 5 bases and the J segment 3 bases; nucleotides outside the gene matches: 17. The CDR3 coding sequence is TGTGCCAGCAGCAAGACTGAACAGGGGACGTGGAGGACAGATACGCAGTATTTT. Translated: CASSKTEQGTWRTDTQYF. Full variable domain (remainder filled in from reference TRBV11-2 and TRBJ2-3): EAGVAQSPRYKIIEKRQSVAFWCNPISGHATLYWYQQILGQGPKLLIQFQNNGVVDDSQLPKDRFSAERLKGVDSTLKIQPAKLEDSAVYLCASSKTEQGTWRTDTQYFGPGTRLTVL.

This clonotype was seen only a few times. The J gene is TRBJ2-7, the V gene TRBV20-1; 8 nucleotides line up with TRBD2. Trimming at V came to 3 bases and at J to 7 bases, leaving 8 bases not matched to a gene. This CDR3 comprises 13 residues. CDR1 is DFQATT, CDR2 SNEGSKA, per germline (reference sequence). CDR3 nucleotide sequence: TGCAGTGCTAGGCCGGGGGGGTCTGGAGAGCAGTACTTC. This translates into CSARPGGSGEQYF.

The gene calls are TRBV5-5 and TRBJ2-3; 10 bases are shared with TRBD2. The CDR3 consists of 16 residues. Germline CDR1 SGHKS, CDR2 YYEKEE (reference sequence). V shed 9 bases, J shed 4 bases, and the junction held 14 bases outside the gene matches. The CDR3 loop is CATLRDPGLAPDTQYF. The CDR3 coding sequence is TGTGCCACCTTAAGAGATCCGGGACTAGCGCCAGATACGCAGTATTTT.

This clonotype was seen just once. The chain joins TRBV5-1 to TRBJ1-4; perhaps TRBD1 as D (5 bases). The V and J ends lost 5 bases and 13 bases respectively, with 18 bases between them. CDR1 SGHRS and CDR2 YFSETQ come from the germline V gene. The CDR3 has 13 residues. CDR3 in DNA: TGCGCCAGCAGGACGGGGGAAGCTGAAGGACTGTTTTTT. It specifies CASRTGEAEGLFF.

This clonotype was seen only a few times. CDR3 DNA: TGTGCCAGCAATCATAGGGGACGTACAGATACGCAGTATTTT. This codes for CASNHRGRTDTQYF. The chain links TRBV6-2 or TRBV6-3 to TRBJ2-3, with D possibly called TRBD1 or TRBD2 (5 bases each). The ends were cut back, 7 bases at V and 3 bases at J, with 14 bases in the middle. Germline V gene data show CDR1 as MNHEY and CDR2 as SVGEGT. CDR3 size: 14 residues.

This rearrangement joins TRBV28 to TRBJ1-2; D is ambiguous. The length of the CDR3 is 13 residues. V was clipped by 3 bases and J by 8 bases, with 13 bases between them. Germline CDR1 reads MDHEN; CDR2 reads SYDVKM. The CDR3 protein is CASSFFGQLGYTF. In DNA, the CDR3 is TGTGCCAGCAGTTTTTTCGGTCAGTTGGGCTACACCTTC.

This clonotype was counted at least ten times. V usage is TRBV12-3 or TRBV12-4 and J usage is TRBJ2-7; no reliable D call. The CDR3 is 13 residues long. The V end lost 6 bases, the J end lost 2 bases, and 11 bases lay between the germline ends. The CDR3 DNA follows: TGTGCCAGCAGCTTTGGGGATACCTACGAGCAGTACTTC. This codes for CASSFGDTYEQYF.

In its sample, this clonotype was seen a few times. The chain links TRBV11-2 to TRBJ2-7, with D possibly matching TRBD2 (5 bases). The CDR3 length is 14 residues. V lost 6 bases and J 7 bases, leaving 19 bases between the germline ends. In germline, CDR1 is SGHAT, CDR2 FQNNGV. The CDR3 sequence is CASSPDRRRGEQYF. The DNA of the CDR3 is TGTGCCAGCAGTCCGGACCGCCGGAGAGGGGAGCAGTACTTC.

This rearrangement joins TRBV28 to TRBJ2-5; D remains unclear. Germline V gene data show CDR1 as MDHEN and CDR2 as SYDVKM. The V end was cut by 6 bases, the J end by 2 bases, with 16 bases between. The CDR3 length is 15 residues. This CDR3 reads CASSLPPWSQETQYF. As DNA, the CDR3 is TGTGCCAGCAGCTTACCCCCATGGAGTCAAGAGACCCAGTACTTC.

The CDR3 sequence: CASTIVRGDIPYEQYF. For the CDR3, the DNA is TGTGCCAGCACCATCGTTAGAGGGGACATTCCCTACGAGCAGTACTTC. V is TRBV7-6 and J is TRBJ2-4; D might be TRBD1 (6 bases). The DNA matches TRBJ2-7 better at its end, which makes the J call doubtful. There are 16 residues in the CDR3. Germline CDR1 is SGHVS and CDR2 is FNYEAQ.

The rearrangement joins TRBV20-1 to TRBJ2-1, with 8 bases matching TRBD2. This CDR3 has 18 residues. The germline CDR1 and CDR2 sequences are DFQATT and SNEGSKA (reference sequence). The ends lost 2 bases at V and 11 bases at J; junction bases unmatched: 23. CDR3 in amino acids: CSARRSLLRGGPIGKQFF. The CDR3 DNA reads as TGCAGTGCTAGAAGATCGTTATTGCGCGGGGGGCCGATCGGGAAGCAGTTCTTC.

This clonotype turned up a few times. CDR3 sequence (DNA): TGTGCCAGCAGTTACTTGCCGGGGCGGGGGGGCTTCTACAATGAGCAGTTCTTC. This codes for CASSYLPGRGGFYNEQFF. This chain connects TRBV6-2 or TRBV6-3 to TRBJ2-1; 9 bases line up with TRBD2. The CDR3 spans 18 residues. Germline-derived CDR1 and CDR2 are MNHEY and SVGEGT. After removal of 1 base from V and 3 bases from J, the junction contained 10 bases not matched to a gene.

Written as DNA, the CDR3 is TGTGCCAGCTCACCAAGTTTGTCGGCACTACAGGGGACCCAGTACTTC. Its protein is CASSPSLSALQGTQYF. V is TRBV18 and J is TRBJ2-7; TRBD1 is a possible D gene (6 bases). The DNA end is a closer match to TRBJ2-5, so the J assignment may be wrong. The CDR3 is 16 residues long. Germline V gene lookup returns CDR1 KGHSH and CDR2 LQKENI.

This chain uses TRBV20-1 with TRBJ1-5; D may be TRBD1 (5 bases). Trimming took off 2 bases at V and 0 bases at J, with 11 bases between the two ends. The CDR3 has 15 amino acids. The V gene's germline CDR1 is DFQATT and CDR2 SNEGSKA (reference sequence). The CDR3: CSARRDGNSNQPQHF. CDR3 DNA: TGCAGTGCTAGAAGGGACGGTAATAGCAATCAGCCCCAGCATTTT.

This clonotype was observed a handful of times. Here the CDR3 reads CASSLGGTTEAFF. The DNA of the CDR3 is TGCGCCAGCAGCTTGGGGGGGACCACTGAAGCTTTCTTT. The gene calls are TRBV5-1 and TRBJ1-1; perhaps TRBD1 as D (5 bases). V shed 0 bases and J shed 4 bases, with 7 bases lying between them. From germline, CDR1 is SGHRS and CDR2 YFSETQ. This CDR3 region has 13 residues.